The 20 T cell receptor beta chains listed next were all sequenced from one sample in a study of molecular identifiers for immune sequencing clone quantification. TCRdb re-called the PCR reads with MiXCR, one entry per CDR3 protein. This table holds hundreds of thousands of distinct CDR3 sequences, over 25% found once. The sample comprised naive CD8+ T cells from blood, with Jurkat cell RNA spiked in. Documented subset: FACS-sorted CD8+CD4-CCR7+CD45RA+ naive T cells. The receptors shown here come from a human donor in good health. Some libraries in this study had Jurkat cell RNA spiked in.

The chain recombines TRBV19 with TRBJ1-5; D gene ambiguous. Germline V gives CDR1 LNHDA, CDR2 SQIVND (reference sequence). The CDR3 covers 14 residues. Trimming pared 7 bases from V and 1 base from J, leaving 11 bases between. CDR3 in DNA: TGTGCCAGTAACGACCTGGGGAGCAATCAGCCCCAGCATTTT. This translates into CASNDLGSNQPQHF.

This clonotype has a count of ten or more. The CDR3 spells CASSLAVRGSDEQYF. DNA of the CDR3: TGTGCCAGCAGCTTGGCCGTCAGGGGGTCCGACGAGCAGTACTTC. The chain recombines TRBV5-6 with TRBJ2-7, with TRBD1 identical over 7 bases. From germline, CDR1 is SGHDT and CDR2 YYEEEE. With V trimmed by 0 bases and J by 5 bases, 8 bases remained unmatched. CDR3 length: 15 residues.

This clonotype occurred a few times. This chain links TRBV5-1 with TRBJ2-1; 9 positions match TRBD2. The CDR3 length is 14 residues. The germline gives CDR1 SGHRS, CDR2 YFSETQ. Trimming cost V 8 bases and J 10 bases; bases outside gene matches: 13. CDR3 sequence: CASFDGAGGQEQFF. For the CDR3, the DNA is TGCGCCAGTTTCGACGGGGCGGGGGGGCAAGAGCAGTTCTTC.

The chain employs TRBV6-6 and TRBJ2-5; 12 bases match TRBD2. Trimming took 2 bases from V and 8 from J; bases not matched to a gene: 15. The CDR3 length is 18 residues. Germline lookup yields CDR1 MNHNY and CDR2 SVGAGI (reference sequence). The CDR3 DNA follows: TGTGCCAGCAGTTACAACGGGATCGCTAGCGGGGGGGAGAGAACCCAGTACTTC. This codes for CASSYNGIASGGERTQYF.

This clonotype showed up just once. At one of its ends the junction is not consistent with the germline gene, which may arise from a read error. The chain is built from TRBV13 and TRBJ2-1; possibly TRBD1 for D (7 bases). This CDR3 spans 15 amino acids. The germline CDR1 and CDR2 sequences are PRHDT and FYEKMQ (reference sequence). The CDR3 DNA reads as TGTGCCAGCTGCTTAGATGGCAGGGGGGTCAATGAGCAGTTCTTC. It encodes CASCLDGRGVNEQFF.

This clonotype has ten or more counts. The J gene is TRBJ2-7, the V gene TRBV5-1, with D unclear. Germline assignment: CDR1 SGHRS and CDR2 YFSETQ. The V gene lost 0 bases and the J gene lost 0 bases, with 7 bases spanning the gap. The CDR3 length is 14 residues. The CDR3: CASSLGGNSYEQYF. In DNA form, the CDR3 reads TGCGCCAGCAGCTTGGGTGGTAACTCCTACGAGCAGTACTTC.

This clonotype was counted at least ten times. The CDR3 region has the DNA TGTGCCAGCAGCACGGGACTACCTAGCACAGATACGCAGTATTTT. Its protein is CASSTGLPSTDTQYF. The V gene is TRBV5-6, the J gene TRBJ2-3, with 7 nucleotides matching TRBD2. The CDR3 covers 15 residues. Germline-derived CDR1 and CDR2 are SGHDT and YYEEEE. With 4 bases clipped from V and 0 bases from J, the junction kept 5 bases outside the gene matches.

Ten or more counts support this clonotype. This sequence joins TRBV27 and TRBJ2-3; 7 nucleotides align to TRBD2. V lost 5 bases to trimming and J lost 4 bases; unmatched junction nucleotides: 9. Germline CDR1 is MNHEY and CDR2 is SMNVEV (reference sequence). The length of the CDR3 is 15 residues. The CDR3 DNA follows: TGTGCCAGCAGTCTCTCGGGAGGTTGGGCAGATACGCAGTATTTT. Its translation is CASSLSGGWADTQYF.

The V call is TRBV12-3 or TRBV12-4, the J call TRBJ1-1, with TRBD1 matching over 12 bases. This CDR3 comprises 14 residues. Trimming took 7 bases from V and 6 from J; bases not matched to a gene: 6. For the CDR3, the DNA is TGTGCCAGCAACGAGGGACAGGGGGCTTCTGAAGCTTTCTTT. Translation gives CASNEGQGASEAFF.

In this sample, this clonotype turned up many times. This chain links TRBV29-1 with TRBJ2-3, with D tentatively TRBD2 (6 bases). This CDR3 has 15 amino acids. V lost 3 bases to trimming and J lost 5 bases, with 18 bases between them. Germline CDR1 and CDR2: SQVTM and ANQGSEA. The CDR3, as DNA: TGCAGCGTTGATCTGTTCCACGAGGAGGGAGATACGCAGTATTTT. Its translation: CSVDLFHEEGDTQYF.

For this clonotype: A much larger clone differs by one base, so this may be a read error. The chain is built from TRBV25-1 and TRBJ2-7; TRBD2 is a possible D gene (6 bases). CDR1 is MGHDK, CDR2 SYGVNS, per germline. The CDR3 spans 12 residues. CDR3 region: CARSWGEDEQYF. The CDR3 coding sequence is TGTGCCCGCAGCTGGGGGGAGGACGAGCAGTACTTC.

This rearrangement joins TRBV19 to TRBJ1-2; D perhaps matches TRBD1 (6 bases). V gave up 9 bases and J gave up 4 bases, with 21 bases separating them. Germline loops: CDR1 LNHDA, CDR2 SQIVND (reference sequence). The CDR3 extends over 15 amino acids. The CDR3 DNA reads TGTGCCAGCCGGGAAGGGGGGCGCACCCCCTATGGCTACACCTTC. Encoded protein: CASREGGRTPYGYTF.

This clonotype was seen a few times. The J gene is TRBJ1-2, the V gene TRBV7-9; 10 bases are a match to TRBD1. The ends lost 2 bases at V and 4 bases at J; junction bases unmatched: 4. This CDR3 contains 15 residues. Germline V gene data show CDR1 as SEHNR and CDR2 as FQNEAQ (reference sequence). In nucleotides, the CDR3 is TGTGCCAGCAGCTTATCAGGACAGGGGGTCTATGGCTACACCTTC. Encoded protein: CASSLSGQGVYGYTF. The variable domain in full, with the rest retrieved from reference TRBV7-9 and TRBJ1-2, is DTGVSQNPRHKITKRGQNVTFRCDPISEHNRLYWYRQTLGQGPEFLTYFQNEAQLEKSRLLSDRFSAERPKGSFSTLEIQRTEQGDSAMYLCASSLSGQGVYGYTFGSGTRLTVV.

This clonotype turned up a few times. The chain is built from TRBV6-6 and TRBJ2-7, with D tentatively TRBD2 (6 bases). Per the germline V gene, CDR1 is MNHNY and CDR2 is SVGAGI (reference sequence). V shed 2 bases and J shed 6 bases, with 11 bases lying between them. The CDR3 consists of 13 residues. The CDR3 reads CASSYTAGTEQYF. In DNA, the CDR3 is TGTGCCAGCAGTTACACAGCGGGCACCGAGCAGTACTTC.

This clonotype was seen once. This may come from a read error, since a much larger clone is one base off. This chain joins TRBV27 and TRBJ2-7; TRBD2 matches 8 bases. This CDR3 is built from 12 residues. Germline V gene lookup returns CDR1 MNHEY and CDR2 SMNVEV (reference sequence). The CDR3 coding sequence is TGTGTCAGCAGAGGACTAGCCTGGGAGCAGTACTTC. Residues: CVSRGLAWEQYF.

The chain joins TRBV7-9 to TRBJ2-1; maybe TRBD1 (6 bases). Germline CDR1 and CDR2: SEHNR and FQNEAQ (reference sequence). The V and J ends lost 1 base and 2 bases respectively, with 9 bases between them. CDR3 size: 15 residues. In nucleotides, the CDR3 is TGTGCCAGCAGCTTAGGACAGGTGACCTACAATGAGCAGTTCTTC. Translated, it gives CASSLGQVTYNEQFF. Drawing the rest from reference TRBV7-9 and TRBJ2-1, the complete variable domain is DTGVSQNPRHKITKRGQNVTFRCDPISEHNRLYWYRQTLGQGPEFLTYFQNEAQLEKSRLLSDRFSAERPKGSFSTLEIQRTEQGDSAMYLCASSLGQVTYNEQFFGPGTRLTVL.

This clonotype was detected only a few times. The chain couples TRBV6-2 or TRBV6-3 to TRBJ2-2; D is unclear. The germline V gene encodes CDR1 MNHEY and CDR2 SVGEGT. Deletions cut 2 bases from V and 4 bases from J, with 20 bases between. This CDR3 spans 18 amino acids. This CDR3 is CASSYERLPGLVTGELFF. DNA for the CDR3: TGTGCCAGCAGTTACGAGAGACTCCCTGGTTTGGTCACCGGGGAGCTGTTTTTT.

This clonotype was counted only a few times. This chain links TRBV9 with TRBJ2-2; 8 bases are a match to TRBD2. CDR1 is SGDLS and CDR2 is YYNGEE in the germline V gene. CDR3 length: 14 residues. V dropped 3 bases and J dropped 7; count of bases not matched to a gene: 5. CDR3 sequence reads: CASSEAGEVGELFF. DNA of the CDR3: TGTGCCAGCAGCGAAGCGGGAGAGGTCGGGGAGCTGTTTTTT.

This clonotype was recorded many times. The rearrangement links TRBV28 to TRBJ2-7, with D unclear. Trimming pared 7 bases from V and 6 bases from J, leaving 13 bases between. The CDR3 is 12 residues long. Germline values: CDR1 MDHEN, CDR2 SYDVKM. The CDR3 DNA reads as TGTGCCAGCAAGCTCCCGTTCGGCGAGCAGTACTTC. Its protein product is CASKLPFGEQYF.

This clonotype showed up many times. The V and J genes are TRBV29-1 and TRBJ2-3; TRBD2 agrees at 9 bases. V trimming: 7 bases; J trimming: 0 bases; junction bases outside the gene matches: 14. Looked up from germline, CDR1 is SQVTM and CDR2 is ANQGSEA. The CDR3 extends over 17 amino acids. The CDR3 coding sequence is TGCAGCGGAGGAATAGTTCTAGCGGGATCTAGCACAGATACGCAGTATTTT. Its protein product is CSGGIVLAGSSTDTQYF.